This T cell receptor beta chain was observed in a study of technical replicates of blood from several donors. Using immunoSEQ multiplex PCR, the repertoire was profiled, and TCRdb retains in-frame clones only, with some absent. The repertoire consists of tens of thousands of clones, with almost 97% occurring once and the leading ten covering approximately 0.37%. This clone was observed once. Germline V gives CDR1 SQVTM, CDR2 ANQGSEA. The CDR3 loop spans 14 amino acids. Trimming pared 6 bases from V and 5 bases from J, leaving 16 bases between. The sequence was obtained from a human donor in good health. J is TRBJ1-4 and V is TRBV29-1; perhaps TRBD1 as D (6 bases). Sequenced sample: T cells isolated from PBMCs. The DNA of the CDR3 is TGCAGCGTCGCCAGGGGTTCCGGGAATGAAAAACTGTTTTTT. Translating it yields CSVARGSGNEKLFF.